This T cell receptor (beta chain) appears in the sequencing data of a study of metastatic and nonmetastatic thyroid tumors. Study-level information: The authors compared repertoires across blood and tumor or nodule tissue from malignant and benign thyroid patients.

Germline V gene lookup returns CDR1 MNHEY and CDR2 SVGEGT. The V and J ends lost 5 bases and 7 bases respectively, with 17 bases between them. This CDR3 is 14 amino acids long. Patients underwent thyroid surgery, and none had received any treatment before it. This clone has ten or more counts. What it binds is unknown. Findings and limits, study-wide: According to reports, the diversity of TCR beta was significantly higher in malignant thyroid tumors than in benign nodules, and this held in both blood and tumor samples.

Per the original data handling: Across clinicopathological groups, CDR3 differences served as the basis for building a distant-metastasis classifier for papillary thyroid cancer. TCRdb re-called clones via MiXCR from the PCR reads. The V and J calls were determined by TCRdb, not by the authors. The table lists around 20,000 clones, approximately 9.9% of them singletons, with roughly 30% in the top ten. The receptor's source is a female donor with papillary thyroid cancer or a benign thyroid nodule (not recorded which). Some clones in this sample may be carry-over from other donors' samples. The sequenced material came from blood. The chain combines TRBV6-2 or TRBV6-3 with TRBJ1-1; a possible D gene is TRBD1 (5 bases). The CDR3 region has the DNA TGTGCCAGCAGTCGGCGTGGGGACTCCCGTGAAGCTTTCTTT. Encoded protein: CASSRRGDSREAFF.